This T cell receptor beta chain was retrieved from a study of cytomegalovirus exposure and HLA in healthy donors (dated by TCRdb to the late 2010s). Background on the whole study: According to an earlier analysis of a few hundred of the donors, about 179 million T cells yielded roughly 100 million unique TCR beta sequences and approximately 300 Gb of sequence data. Rather than drawing on any new phenotypic data, the later analysis identified candidate immune exposures from TCR beta sequences and the way those sequences occurred across donors. The T cell repertoires of several hundred subjects were profiled by immunosequencing and related to cytomegalovirus serostatus. About five DR-DQ haplotypes were handled as single units for association and clustering, since linkage in the cohort was strong. Every discovery cohort repertoire had been produced on one sequencing platform. In a later genetic analysis, genome-wide SNP genotypes for 398 of the 666 donors were used, and that subset was treated as a discovery cohort. To study patterns of TCR occurrence, a later analysis re-analyzed previously published TCR beta repertoires from 666 donors and added high-resolution HLA genotyping. Donor age, sex, ethnicity and CMV serostatus were collected together with the repertoire data. Approximately 300 gigabases of sequencing data and approximately 80 million unique TCR sequences were included in an early release covering about 600 HLA-typed donors. An earlier analysis of approximately 580 of the donors used high-throughput TCR beta sequencing to judge whether each TCR beta V gene segment behaved as functional or pseudogenic. Along with the roughly 700-subject first cohort, a separate validation cohort of 120 different subjects was used. Among under 450 genotyped donors of the cohort, an average of approximately 240,000 unique TCR beta nucleotide sequences were sequenced per donor, about a sixth of them non-productive. High-throughput TCR immunosequencing, statistical association of individual TCRs with disease status, and machine learning were combined to predict cytomegalovirus infection status. The genetic ancestry cluster associated with self-reported Caucasian donors included around 76% of the roughly 390 genotyped donors. HLA typing included class I and class II loci at four-digit resolution. The number of donors typed differed by locus, with 629-630 for A, B, C, DRB1 and DQB1, roughly 550 for DQA1, 600 to 610 for DPA1, and some 470 for DPB1. The study aimed to test whether cataloging public T cell receptors could reveal signatures of past pathogen exposure. Results the study describes overall, beyond this receptor: In both the original and validation cohorts, the classifier was reported to diagnose cytomegalovirus status with high specificity and sensitivity. Correlated functional status among segregating V segments might reflect linkage disequilibrium, but an unknown experimental factor could not be ruled out. Because HLA typing was missing for some donors at each locus, association tests included only the typed subset. CMV serostatus was the only immune exposure information available for the cohort. A further reported finding was that TCR beta sequences accurately predicted the HLA-A and HLA-B alleles for most subjects in the first cohort. Across donors, most TCR sequences were observed very rarely, whereas some public TCRs were present in many individuals. In vitro tests confirmed that a few of the cytomegalovirus-associated TCR beta chains recognize cytomegalovirus antigens. In a later genetic analysis, a missense DCLRE1C variant was associated with V-gene and J-gene trimming of TCR beta chains, and the association was replicated in an independent cohort. In this cohort, only TCR beta chains were sequenced, and detectable features were limited by the absence of alpha or paired-chain data. A total of fewer than 200 TCR beta chains were listed by the study as associated with cytomegalovirus. According to a later analysis, TCR association rates differed among HLA loci, with DRB1 alleles showing the most associated TCRs and HLA-C alleles showing the fewest. Presence/absence analyses assumed roughly uniform sequencing depth across donors, an assumption that may not hold. Compared with the approximately 710-donor mean, donors in an Asian-associated ancestry cluster had fewer N-insertions in productive TCRs, according to a later genetic analysis. Strong co-occurrence of HLA alleles, especially DR and DQ, made assigning TCR associations to individual alleles difficult. In a later analysis, HLA-associated TCR beta chains showed more clonal expansion and lower generation probabilities than non-associated chains that were equally common. Broadly in line with IMGT annotations, most TCR beta V segments showed up in productive rearrangements about 87% or about 30% of the time in an earlier analysis of approximately 600 of the donors. A cluster of highly shared sequence variants was judged likely to represent a technical artifact of the sequencing pipeline. The authors suggested that the approach could potentially be generalized to other disease states and immunological phenotypes. The earlier analysis of fewer than 750 of the donors excluded about 16 rarely observed V segments, including chromosome 9 orphons, because counts were too low. According to a later analysis, parvovirus B19, influenza, CMV and Epstein-Barr virus appeared linked to several top co-occurrence clusters. In a later analysis, most CMV-associated TCR beta chains were found to appear HLA-restricted, with HLA associations seemingly driven largely by CMV exposure. In a later analysis, over 15,000 TCR beta sequences were associated with specific HLA alleles at a false discovery rate of 0.05.

The cohort consisted of fewer than 700 healthy bone marrow donors. Cohort members were all nominally healthy when sampled, although unrecorded immune exposures were likely present. The donor was CMV seronegative and belonged to the group of over 350 seronegative cohort members. A peripheral blood sample was provided by each donor, and peripheral blood mononuclear cells were used for TCR beta sequencing. Genomic DNA extraction from the blood cell samples was performed with the Qiagen DNeasy Blood Extraction Kit. Libraries were prepared through the immunoSEQ multiplex PCR assay. The multiplex PCR relied on a mix of 60 forward primers for TCR Vbeta segments and 13 reverse primers for TCR Jbeta segments. The CDR3 region of rearranged TCR beta genes was amplified from genomic DNA with a multiplex PCR assay. On the Illumina HiSeq System, the amplified TCR beta libraries were sequenced as 87-base-pair reads. The study's processing was this. In a later analysis, tens of millions of unique TCR beta chains were counted across the 650 to 750 repertoires, and roughly 9.9 million of these chains were shared by at least two donors. Raw reads were error-corrected and collapsed into unique sequences with a nearest-neighbor algorithm that merged closely related sequences to remove PCR and sequencing errors. Alignment of CDR3 sequences to IMGT reference sequences was used to assign V, D and J gene segments. For a sequence to be retained, a match of at least six nucleotides was required to both a V gene segment and a J gene segment. A rearrangement was called productive if the CDR3 had no stop codons and remained in frame with V and J, and every other rearrangement was called non-productive. CDR3 was defined according to IMGT convention as the region running from the second conserved V-encoded cysteine to the conserved J-encoded phenylalanine. In an earlier analysis of roughly 580 of the donors, sequences lacking an unambiguous match to a single V gene segment were excluded. In an earlier analysis of roughly 500 of the donors, V segments were called functional above 56.7% productive rearrangements and were called segregating when the between-donor standard deviation exceeded 5%. A statistical classification framework was built to diagnose cytomegalovirus status from the catalog of TCR beta chain sequences. In a later analysis, TCR nucleotide sequences were compared against IMGT/GENE-DB human TR gene sequences so that V and J genes could be assigned. In a later analysis, CDR3 sequences and most-parsimonious VDJ recombination scenarios were assigned using the TCRdist pipeline. In a later analysis, every TCR beta chain was defined by the combination of its CDR3 amino acid sequence and its V-gene family, and reads without a unique V-gene family were dropped. In a later analysis, a few hundred highly shared, low-generation-probability nucleotide sequences were removed to address suspected cross-contamination and a sequencing artifact. A later analysis calculated a clonal expansion index for each public chain from normalized within-repertoire ranks of inferred template counts. Generation probabilities in a later analysis came from a VDJ recombination model fitted to out-of-frame rearrangements, and those results were checked against IGoR. Hypergeometric tests were used in a later analysis to score TCR-TCR, TCR-HLA and TCR-CMV co-occurrence, with a repertoire-size bias correction applied to the TCR pairs. In a later analysis, false discovery rates were estimated by permuting HLA or CMV assignments 20 times. In a later analysis, co-occurring TCRs were grouped with DBSCAN, and TCRdist sequence similarity was added when clustering was performed within HLA-allele-positive subsets. For co-occurrence clustering, repertoires with fewer than 30,000 or more than 120,000 public chains were excluded, along with a handful of repertoires with anomalous nucleotide sharing. Held by TCRdb, this immuneACCESS table contains in-frame sequences only and omits some clones. Under half of the omission traces to an unresolved V gene where checked; the cause of the rest is unknown. V and J calls and clone size are given by that table; D and trimming were obtained from the DNA. Here the sample has some 170,000 clones; more than 80% occur a single time. Clones ranked in the top ten supply roughly 13% of the sample.

About this clone itself: Its antigen specificity is not known. One base away there is no much larger clone; base qualities are not given.

Sequenced input: PBMCs. This TCR derives from a woman aged 50 to 60 in good health and CMV-seronegative.

CDR3 sequence: CASSVDPGMRVAFF. The nucleotide sequence reads as follows: TGTGCCAGCAGCGTAGATCCCGGCATGCGGGTAGCTTTCTTT. Rearrangement joined TRBV9 to TRBJ1-1; the D gene cannot be named for sure. From the germline V gene, CDR1 is SGDLS and CDR2 is YYNGEE. From the cysteine up to the phenylalanine, the CDR3 has a length of 14 residues. The retained sequence is limited to the CDR3, 42 bases, with the frame set at the first base. The germline ends are 16 bases apart after V is trimmed by 0 bases and J by 10 bases.